The clone carrying this T cell receptor beta chain was counted only a few times. Antigen unknown. The sample originates from a study of T cell responses to AZD1222 COVID-19 vaccine. Only in-frame clones appear in the TCRdb table, and some are missing; sequencing was by immunoSEQ multiplex PCR. The sample yields approximately 49,000 clones, 70% to 85% seen once. The ends were cut back, 7 bases at V and 0 bases at J, with 13 bases in the middle. Germline values: CDR1 MDHEN, CDR2 SYDVKM. This CDR3 is built from 16 residues. Study results and caveats: Among AZD1222 vaccinees, only six were seropositive at baseline. Recipients of two AZD1222 doses showed rising Spike-specific TCR breadth and depth. Possibly, clonal diversity was underestimated; donors were largely white British and included more females. After the peak T cell response, and only then, were repertoires sampled.

Source: peripheral blood, taken on day 0 of MenACWY control vaccination. V and J are TRBV28 and TRBJ2-6; D possibly corresponds to TRBD2 (6 bases). This receptor was identified in an adult in good health. CDR3 in DNA: TGTGCCAGCATTCCTGGGGGGATCTCTGGGGCCAACGTCCTGACTTTC. It yields the protein CASIPGGISGANVLTF.